This TCR beta chain was sequenced in a study of blood T cell repertoires in COVID-19. Study-wide context: The United States, Italy and Spain were the sources of the acute and convalescent COVID-19 samples. PBMCs, B-cell-depleted T cells, or T cells provided the cDNA or gDNA that made up the material.

V lost 4 bases and J 0 bases, leaving 9 bases between the germline ends. Germline CDR1 reads LNHDA; CDR2 reads SQIVND (reference sequence). The CDR3 is 15 amino acids. A few counts support this clone. In the authors' workflow: Reference gene primer amplification gave nucleated cell count estimates. Profiling relied on immunoSEQ multiplex PCR, and the TCRdb table lists in-frame clones only, not all of them. D and trimming were read from the DNA, whereas the V and J calls and clone size are those reported in that table. There are 55,000 to 70,000 clones in the sample; roughly 85% occur only once, and approximately 45% lies in the top ten.

J is TRBJ1-4 and V is TRBV19, with a weak D call TRBD1 (6 bases). The receptor was isolated from a woman aged 55-75 years with COVID-19, enrolled during active disease. The material sequenced was peripheral blood. The CDR3 region is CASSRGTTTNEKLFF. The CDR3 DNA is TGTGCCAGTAGTAGAGGGACAACAACTAATGAAAAACTGTTTTTT.